This TCR beta chain is drawn from a study of blood T cell repertoires in COVID-19. For the study at large: The samples span acute and convalescent COVID-19 from the United States, Italy and Spain. PBMCs, B-cell-depleted T cells, or T cells were the source of the cDNA or gDNA that made up the material.

Authors' processing steps: The authors estimated nucleated cell counts from reference gene primer amplification. Sequenced by immunoSEQ multiplex PCR; TCRdb stores in-frame clones only, minus some. Clonal size and the V and J genes are those of that table, whereas D and trimming came from the DNA. Altogether some 83,000 clones are present, about 82% being singletons, with the ten largest covering 8%. The germline V and J ends were trimmed by 1 base and 4 bases, with 14 bases remaining between them. CDR3 length: 16 amino acids. CDR1 and CDR2 from the germline V gene are SEHNR and FQNEAQ (reference sequence).

The origin of this receptor is a man aged 45-65 years with active COVID-19. V gene TRBV7-9 combines with J gene TRBJ1-5; possibly TRBD1 for D (5 bases). What was sequenced was peripheral blood. CDR3 coding DNA: TGTGCCAGCAGCTTAGAGACGGGGGAGGGAAATCAGCCCCAGCATTTT. This gives the protein CASSLETGEGNQPQHF.